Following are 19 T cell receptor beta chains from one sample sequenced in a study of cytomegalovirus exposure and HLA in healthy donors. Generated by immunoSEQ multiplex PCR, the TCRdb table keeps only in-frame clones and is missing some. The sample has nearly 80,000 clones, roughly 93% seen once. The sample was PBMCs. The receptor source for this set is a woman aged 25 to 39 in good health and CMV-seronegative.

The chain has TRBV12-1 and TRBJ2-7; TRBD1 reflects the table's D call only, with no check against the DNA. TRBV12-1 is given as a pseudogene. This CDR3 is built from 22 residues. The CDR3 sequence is CASSVTGQGDPLRQGDPYEQYF. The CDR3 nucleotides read TGTGCCAGCAGCGTGACGGGACAGGGGGACCCCCTGAGACAGGGGGACCCCTACGAGCAGTACTTC.

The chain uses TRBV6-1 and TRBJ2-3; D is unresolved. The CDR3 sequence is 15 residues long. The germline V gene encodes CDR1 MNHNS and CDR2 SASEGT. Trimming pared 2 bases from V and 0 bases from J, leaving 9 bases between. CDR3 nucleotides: TGTGCCAGCAGTGAAAACACAGCTAGCACAGATACGCAGTATTTT. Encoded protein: CASSENTASTDTQYF.

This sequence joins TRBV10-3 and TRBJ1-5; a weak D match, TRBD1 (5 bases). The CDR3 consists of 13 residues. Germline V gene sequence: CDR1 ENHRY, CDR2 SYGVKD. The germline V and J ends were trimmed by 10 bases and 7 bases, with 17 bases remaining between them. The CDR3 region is CATRVGASQPQHF. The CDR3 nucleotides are TGTGCCACCAGGGTAGGGGCGAGCCAGCCCCAGCATTTT.

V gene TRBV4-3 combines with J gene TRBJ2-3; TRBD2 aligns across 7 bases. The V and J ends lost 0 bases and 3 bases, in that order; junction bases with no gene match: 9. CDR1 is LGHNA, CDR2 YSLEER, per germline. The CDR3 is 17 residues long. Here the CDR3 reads CASSQDRLAVRTDTQYF. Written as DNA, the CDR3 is TGCGCCAGCAGCCAAGATCGTCTAGCGGTTAGGACAGATACGCAGTATTTT.

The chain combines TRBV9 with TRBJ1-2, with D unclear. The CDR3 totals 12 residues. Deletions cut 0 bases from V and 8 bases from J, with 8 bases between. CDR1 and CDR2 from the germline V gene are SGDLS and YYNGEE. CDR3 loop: CASSVGGGGYTF. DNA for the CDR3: TGTGCCAGCAGCGTAGGAGGTGGCGGCTACACCTTC.

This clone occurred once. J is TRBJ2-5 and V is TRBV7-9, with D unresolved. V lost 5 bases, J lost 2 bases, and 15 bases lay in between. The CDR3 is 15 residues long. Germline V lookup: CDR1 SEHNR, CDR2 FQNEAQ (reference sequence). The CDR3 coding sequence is TGTGCCAGCAGCCGCCCCAGCGAGAGTCAAGAGACCCAGTACTTC. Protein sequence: CASSRPSESQETQYF. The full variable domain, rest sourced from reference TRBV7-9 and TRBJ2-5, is DTGVSQNPRHKITKRGQNVTFRCDPISEHNRLYWYRQTLGQGPEFLTYFQNEAQLEKSRLLSDRFSAERPKGSFSTLEIQRTEQGDSAMYLCASSRPSESQETQYFGPGTRLLVL.

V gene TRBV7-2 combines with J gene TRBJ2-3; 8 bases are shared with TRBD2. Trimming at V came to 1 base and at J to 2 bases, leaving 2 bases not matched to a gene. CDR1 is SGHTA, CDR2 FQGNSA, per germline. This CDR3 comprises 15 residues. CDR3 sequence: CASSLGGGHTDTQYF. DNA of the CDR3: TGTGCCAGCAGCTTAGGCGGGGGGCACACAGATACGCAGTATTTT.

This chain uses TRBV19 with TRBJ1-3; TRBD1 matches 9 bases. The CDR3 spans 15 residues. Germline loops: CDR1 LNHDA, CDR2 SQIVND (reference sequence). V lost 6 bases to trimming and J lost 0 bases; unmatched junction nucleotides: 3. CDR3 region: CASRTTGGSGNTIYF. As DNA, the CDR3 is TGTGCCAGTAGGACGACAGGGGGCTCTGGAAACACCATATATTTT.

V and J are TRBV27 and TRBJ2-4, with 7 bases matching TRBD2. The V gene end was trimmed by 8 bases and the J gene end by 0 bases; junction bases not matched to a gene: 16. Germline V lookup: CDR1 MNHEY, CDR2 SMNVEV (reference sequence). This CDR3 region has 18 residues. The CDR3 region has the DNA TGTGCCAGCGGAAGCCCGGCGGGACTACCTCTAGCCAAAAACATTCAGTACTTC. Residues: CASGSPAGLPLAKNIQYF.

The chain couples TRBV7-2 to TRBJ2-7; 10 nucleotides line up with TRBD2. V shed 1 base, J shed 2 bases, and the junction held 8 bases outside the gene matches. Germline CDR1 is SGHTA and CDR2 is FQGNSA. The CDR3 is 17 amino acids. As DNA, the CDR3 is TGTGCCAGCAGCTTAGGACTAGCGGGCGGCACAACCTACGAGCAGTACTTC. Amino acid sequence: CASSLGLAGGTTYEQYF. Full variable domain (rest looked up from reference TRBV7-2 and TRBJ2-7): GAGVSQSPSNKVTEKGKDVELRCDPISGHTALYWYRQSLGQGLEFLIYFQGNSAPDKSGLPSDRFSAERTGGSVSTLTIQRTQQEDSAVYLCASSLGLAGGTTYEQYFGPGTRLTVT.

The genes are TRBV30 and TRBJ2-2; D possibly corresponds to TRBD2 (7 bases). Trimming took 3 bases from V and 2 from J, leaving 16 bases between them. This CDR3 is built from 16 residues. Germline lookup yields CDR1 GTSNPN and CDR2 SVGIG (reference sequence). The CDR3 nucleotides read TGTGCCTGGAGAGGGCAGGCGGGGGCTAACACCGGGGAGCTGTTTTTT. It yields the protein CAWRGQAGANTGELFF. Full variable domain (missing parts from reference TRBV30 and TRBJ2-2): SQTIHQWPATLVQPVGSPLSLECTVEGTSNPNLYWYRQAAGRGLQLLFYSVGIGQISSEVPQNLSASRPQDRQFILSSKKLLLSDSGFYLCAWRGQAGANTGELFFGEGSRLTVL.

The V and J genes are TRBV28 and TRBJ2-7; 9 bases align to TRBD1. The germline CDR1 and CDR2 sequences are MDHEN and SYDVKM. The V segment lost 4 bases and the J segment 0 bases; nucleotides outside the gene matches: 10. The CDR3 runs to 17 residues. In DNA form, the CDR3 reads TGTGCCAGCAGTTCCCCATTAGGGACAGGGAGCTCCTACGAGCAGTACTTC. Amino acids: CASSSPLGTGSSYEQYF.

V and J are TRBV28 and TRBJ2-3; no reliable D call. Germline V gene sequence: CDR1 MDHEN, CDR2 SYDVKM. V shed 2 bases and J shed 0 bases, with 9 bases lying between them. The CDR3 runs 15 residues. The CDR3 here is CASSLTPGSTDTQYF. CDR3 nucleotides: TGTGCCAGCAGTTTAACTCCGGGTAGCACAGATACGCAGTATTTT.

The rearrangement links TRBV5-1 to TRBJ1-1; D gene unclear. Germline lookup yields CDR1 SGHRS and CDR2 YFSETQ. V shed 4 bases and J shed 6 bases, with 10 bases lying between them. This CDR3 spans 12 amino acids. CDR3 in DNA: TGCGCCAGCAGCCCGGGAACATCTGAAGCTTTCTTT. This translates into CASSPGTSEAFF.

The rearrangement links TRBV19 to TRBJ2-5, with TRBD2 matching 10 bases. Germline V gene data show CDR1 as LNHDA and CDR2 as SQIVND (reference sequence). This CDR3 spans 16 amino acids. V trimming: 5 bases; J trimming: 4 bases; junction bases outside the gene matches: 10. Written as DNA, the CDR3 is TGTGCCAGTAGTTCGAGGGTAGCGGGAGGCCCAGAGACCCAGTACTTC. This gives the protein CASSSRVAGGPETQYF.

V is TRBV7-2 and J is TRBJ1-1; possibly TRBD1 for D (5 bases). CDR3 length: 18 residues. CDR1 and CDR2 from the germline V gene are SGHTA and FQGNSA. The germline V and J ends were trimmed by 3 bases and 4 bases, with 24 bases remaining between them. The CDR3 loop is CASSLTVERARGFTEAFF. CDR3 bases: TGTGCCAGCAGCTTGACTGTTGAGCGGGCCCGGGGGTTCACTGAAGCTTTCTTT.

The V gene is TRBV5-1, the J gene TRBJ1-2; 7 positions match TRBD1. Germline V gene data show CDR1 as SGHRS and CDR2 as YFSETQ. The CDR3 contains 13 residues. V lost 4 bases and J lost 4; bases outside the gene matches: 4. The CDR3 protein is CASSAQGGYGYTF. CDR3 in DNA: TGCGCCAGCAGCGCCCAGGGGGGCTATGGCTACACCTTC.

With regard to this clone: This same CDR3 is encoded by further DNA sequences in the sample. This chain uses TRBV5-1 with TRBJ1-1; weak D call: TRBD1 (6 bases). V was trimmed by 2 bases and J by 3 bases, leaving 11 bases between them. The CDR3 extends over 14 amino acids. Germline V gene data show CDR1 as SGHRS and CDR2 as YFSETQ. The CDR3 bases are TGCGCCAGCAGCTTAGGGCAGGGGTACACTGAAGCTTTCTTT. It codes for CASSLGQGYTEAFF.

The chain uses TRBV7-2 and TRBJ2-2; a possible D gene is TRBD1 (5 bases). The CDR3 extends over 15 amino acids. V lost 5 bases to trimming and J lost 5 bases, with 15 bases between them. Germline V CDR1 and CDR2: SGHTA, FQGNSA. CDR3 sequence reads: CASSLLGARTGELFF. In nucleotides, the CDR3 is TGTGCCAGCAGCCTTTTAGGGGCAAGGACCGGGGAGCTGTTTTTT.